Given below is one T cell receptor beta chain in context. Measured with immunoSEQ multiplex PCR; TCRdb has only the in-frame clones, and not every one. Altogether under 200,000 clones are present, 91% being singletons, with the ten largest covering approximately 1.5%. V was trimmed by 1 base and J by 10 bases, leaving 7 bases between them. The CDR3 runs 11 residues. Germline V gene data show CDR1 as MNHEY and CDR2 as SMNVEV (reference sequence). The sample originates from a study of control samples from healthy donors and cancer patients. The sequence derives from a woman aged 30 to 39 in good health. The chain uses TRBV27 and TRBJ1-1; D is uncertain. The specimen sequenced was blood. The CDR3 coding sequence is TGTGCCAGCAGTTTATTTCGCCTAGCTTTCTTT. Its translation: CASSLFRLAFF.